The subject of this entry is one T cell receptor (beta chain). Methods used by the authors: Cell counts per sample came from amplifying reference gene primers. Here immunoSEQ multiplex PCR was the method, and the copy in TCRdb shows in-frame clones only, minus some. V and J calls and clone size are given by that table; D and trimming were obtained from the DNA. The table has about 190,000 clones, roughly 85% seen once. The sample is drawn from a study of blood T cell repertoires in COVID-19. The receptor's source is a woman under 40 with acute or convalescent COVID-19. Specimen: peripheral blood.

CDR3 in amino acids: CASSPNEGGLTDTQYF. As DNA, the CDR3 is TGTGCCAGCAGCCCTAATGAAGGGGGCCTCACAGATACGCAGTATTTT. V is TRBV27 and J is TRBJ2-3; the match to TRBD1 covers 7 bases. This CDR3 has 16 amino acids. After removal of 6 bases from V and 2 bases from J, the junction contained 11 bases not matched to a gene. The germline CDR1 and CDR2 sequences are MNHEY and SMNVEV (reference sequence).